This T cell receptor beta chain was sequenced in a study of human T cells and chemical hapten exposure (dated by TCRdb to about 2021). About the investigation overall: For sensitization, 2% DPC in acetone was applied to a 2 cm by 2 cm area of upper inner arm skin. Weekly therapeutic DPC doses were additionally applied to the scalp of patients throughout the roughly 23-week study period. Patch tests used Finn chambers with 0.01% DPC on the upper back, scored after 6 days by International Contact Dermatitis Research Group standards. Patient blood was sampled pre-sensitization (week 0) and at 2, 6 and about 24 weeks after DPC sensitization. Twenty-nine alopecia patients provided blood for TCR sequencing at one to four time points (pre-sensitization, 2, 6 and 24 weeks). The study tracked peripheral blood TCR repertoire changes in vivo during primary and secondary sensitization to the hapten diphenylcyclopropenone (DPC) in alopecia patients. Libraries were pooled for sequencing, and variation in per-sample TCR yields was attributed mainly to small differences in library volumes within the pool. The patient cohort, mostly female, included alopecia areata with under or over 50% scalp involvement, alopecia totalis and alopecia universalis. What the authors observed across the whole study: The number of PT1 expanded TCRs positively correlated with patch test score, significant at thresholds 8, 16 and 32 but not 4. Significantly more large CDR3 similarity clusters were formed by expanded TCRs than by pre-sensitization or healthy control sets, consistent with antigen-driven responses. Because every patient had alopecia, a presumed autoimmune disease, the patients' immune response might differ from that of healthy individuals. Repeated subsampling changed both the strength of the expansion versus patch-test correlation and the threshold at which the correlation became significant. No change with DPC sensitization was found in the number of TCRs above 1 in 1000 frequency, and no evidence of global repertoire structure alterations was found.

Receptor amplification or capture employed RACE. The listed sequencing device is NextSeq 500. During library preparation, unique molecular identifiers were attached to individual cDNA molecules so that TCRs could be counted quantitatively and reproducibly. For every blood RNA sample, sequencing covered both the TCR alpha and TCR beta chains. For the original study's pipeline: Samples had a median of about 96,000 TCRs, with a range from roughly 23,224 to 700,000. The Decombinator software suite was used to annotate the V, J and CDR3 of the TCR reads. To make PS versus PT1 abundance plots, every sample was subsampled to the same number of TCRs (28,000). TCRs were defined as expanded if absent before sensitization and observed at least eight times at the 2-week time point. The public reads were reanalyzed by TCRdb: fastp trimming at Q25, MiXCR alignment, in-frame beta chains only. Identical CDR3 protein sequences are pooled into one entry, listed with their most common genes and DNA. TCRdb's processing, not the authors', yielded these V and J calls. Here the sample has 200,000 to 300,000 distinct CDR3 sequences; over 8% occur a single time. The top ten clonotypes cover 2.3% of the sample.

This clonotype was detected only a few times. Its target antigen remains unknown. No quality values exist for individual bases; no much larger clone is one base distant. From the cysteine up to the phenylalanine, the CDR3 has a length of 12 residues. Kept here is only the CDR3 DNA, which spans 36 bases and is read in frame from base 1. The trim is 5 bases for V and 5 bases for J, with a gap of 10 bases between the germline ends. The germline V gene supplies CDR1 SGHVS and CDR2 FQNEAQ. The sample's time point label is to be understood as: pre-sensitization, week 0. Reading the label with the study, this specimen's treatment or condition is: therapeutic diphenylcyclopropenone sensitization with weekly scalp DPC. At each patch-test visit, blood was drawn before the patch test was applied. Patients were eligible if aged 18 to 70, diagnosed with alopecia and judged suitable for DPC therapy, and pregnant patients were excluded. Total RNA was isolated from unfractionated whole blood collected in Tempus Blood RNA tubes.

The V and J genes are TRBV7-8 and TRBJ2-7; a tentative D match to TRBD1 spans 5 bases. This sample comprised whole blood, obtained in connection with sensitization to the hapten diphenylcyclopropenone (DPC). The receptor was derived from a woman between 40 and 50 years old with alopecia areata. Some clones in this sample may be carry-over from other donors' samples. The CDR3 region has the sequence CASSRGSDEQYF. The nucleotides read TGTGCCAGCAGCAGGGGAAGCGACGAGCAGTACTTC. This CDR3, with the reference TRBV7-8 and TRBJ2-7 proteins standing in past its ends, gives the full variable domain GAGVSQSPRYKVAKRGQDVALRCDPISGHVSLFWYQQALGQGPEFLTYFQNEAQLDKSGLPSDRFFAERPEGSVSTLKIQRTQQEDSAVYLCASSRGSDEQYFGPGTRLTVT.